This T cell receptor beta chain comes out of a study of shared clonotypes between healthy human individuals. Germline CDR1 and CDR2: SGDLS and YYNGEE. The CDR3 has 13 amino acids. Deletions cut 4 bases from V and 8 bases from J, with 15 bases between. Clones were read by immunoSEQ multiplex PCR, and TCRdb kept only the in-frame ones, dropping some. This sample has under 2,500,000 clones, with under 97% found just once. About this clone: Its antigen is unknown.

Study-level findings and limits: It was the non-shared clonotypes that had lower generation probabilities than clonotypes shared by all four donors.

Material: naive CD4+ T cells sorted from blood. Subset given: CD45RA+ positively selected. This receptor was identified in a man between 18 and 35 years old in good health. This chain links TRBV9 with TRBJ1-2; no reliable D call. CDR3 sequence (DNA): TGTGCCAGCAGCATCCGGGCCTCGGGGGGCTACACCTTC. Protein sequence: CASSIRASGGYTF.